These 7 T cell receptor beta chains came from one sample sequenced in a study of post-analysis software for immune sequencing data. Unique molecular identifiers had been added to the TCR beta cDNA libraries. Each CDR3 protein is one row after TCRdb ran MiXCR on the PCR reads. This sample has about 460,000 distinct CDR3 sequences; approximately 46% occur once, and the top ten carry 9.5% to 13%. Overall study results and limits: About five TRBV segments were more frequent in patients than controls; TRBV5-6, TRBV5-1 and TRBV20-1 belonged to this group.

Their antigens remain unidentified. The sequenced sample consisted of blood. The receptors originated from a girl under 18 with multiple sclerosis.

The chain employs TRBV29-1 and TRBJ1-4, with TRBD1 as a possible D gene (6 bases). This CDR3 has 14 residues. The germline CDR1 and CDR2 sequences are SQVTM and ANQGSEA. V lost 7 bases and J 7 bases, leaving 19 bases between the germline ends. Written as DNA, the CDR3 is TGCAGCGCCGGGGGACAAATAAAGGGTGAAAAACTGTTTTTT. Protein product: CSAGGQIKGEKLFF.

This clonotype was seen more than once but under ten times. The chain employs TRBV25-1 and TRBJ1-6; no definite D call. This CDR3 is built from 13 residues. The germline gives CDR1 MGHDK, CDR2 SYGVNS. Between the trimmed V and J ends, which lost 2 bases and 11 bases, there was a span of 10 bases. This CDR3 is CASSERPGAPLHF. The CDR3 DNA follows: TGTGCCAGCAGTGAACGCCCCGGGGCACCCCTCCACTTT.

V gene TRBV29-1 combines with J gene TRBJ2-5, with D possibly TRBD1 on 5 matching bases. TRBJ2-7 explains the end of the DNA better; the J call may be wrong. Germline V CDR1 and CDR2: SQVTM, ANQGSEA. This CDR3 contains 13 residues. CDR3: CSVFQGLSYEQYF. CDR3 DNA sequence: TGCAGCGTTTTCCAGGGCCTCTCCTACGAGCAGTACTTC.

The CDR3 loop is CATSRGPAGGPSQGQFF. DNA of the CDR3: TGTGCCACCAGCAGAGGCCCAGCGGGAGGACCCAGCCAAGGGCAGTTCTTC. The chain employs TRBV15 and TRBJ2-1, with TRBD2 identical over 9 bases. Trimming cost V 1 base and J 12 bases; bases outside gene matches: 16. The length of the CDR3 is 17 residues. The germline V gene encodes CDR1 LNHNV and CDR2 YYDKDF (reference sequence).

The chain couples TRBV7-2 to TRBJ1-5, with unresolved D. The CDR3 covers 14 residues. Germline values: CDR1 SGHTA, CDR2 FQGNSA. The V and J ends lost 3 bases and 4 bases respectively, with 10 bases between them. The CDR3 region is CASSFRAANQPQHF. The CDR3 bases are TGTGCCAGCAGCTTCCGGGCAGCTAATCAGCCCCAGCATTTT.

V is TRBV7-2 and J is TRBJ2-5; tentatively, D is TRBD1 (6 bases). Trimming removed 5 bases from V and 5 bases from J, with 18 bases in between. The CDR3 is made up of 15 amino acids. CDR1 is SGHTA and CDR2 is FQGNSA in the germline V gene. The CDR3 is CASSNAGTRGETQYF. The DNA for the CDR3 is TGTGCCAGCAGCAATGCCGGGACACGAGGGGAGACCCAGTACTTC.

This clonotype was detected only a few times. The rearrangement joins TRBV20-1 to TRBJ1-5; TRBD1 matches at 10 bases. The CDR3 runs to 16 residues. The V gene's germline CDR1 is DFQATT and CDR2 SNEGSKA (reference sequence). The V segment lost 3 bases and the J segment 2 bases; nucleotides outside the gene matches: 7. The CDR3 is CSARRGGTGGNQPQHF. The CDR3 DNA follows: TGCAGTGCTAGGAGGGGCGGGACAGGGGGCAATCAGCCCCAGCATTTT.